A selection of T cell receptor beta chains follows, all from one sample in a study of CD8 T cell repertoires and HIV-1 epitope variants. Produced via immunoSEQ multiplex PCR; TCRdb's table is partial and in-frame only. The table has thousands of clones, less than 75% seen once. No antigens are known for them. The source material was cultured CD8+ T cells derived from PBMCs. These receptors were taken from a male donor with HIV. Both conserved end residues are part of each CDR3. The order of the fields is clone size, J gene, V gene, D gene, CDR3 DNA, CDR3 protein. A D gene is named only where the DNA matches it firmly. Part of the rows lack a size; the others show once, few, many or a class for expanded clones.

>.|TRBJ2-1|TRBV4-1|TRBD2
TGCGCCAGCAGCCAAGATATAGGTGGACTAGCGACCGATGAGCAGTTCTTC
CASSQDIGGLATDEQFF
>.|TRBJ1-2|TRBV7-9|.
TGTGCCAGCACCTTCCTCGGGAACTATGGCTACACCTTC
CASTFLGNYGYTF
>.|TRBJ2-7|TRBV2|TRBD2
TGTGCCAGCAGTGGGCAGACTAGCGGGCCCTACGAGCAGTACTTC
CASSGQTSGPYEQYF
>.|TRBJ2-3|TRBV5-8|.
TGTGCCAGCCGTACGACAACGGTCACGCAGTATTTT
CASRTTTVTQYF
>few|TRBJ1-2|TRBV28|.
TGTGCCAGCAGTTCCCCCCCAGAGGGACACTATGGCTACACCTTC
CASSSPPEGHYGYTF
>.|TRBJ1-1|TRBV28|.
TGTGCCAGCAGCCCCTCTGGGTACACTGAAGCTTTCTTT
CASSPSGYTEAFF
>.|TRBJ2-1|TRBV9|TRBD2
TGTGCCAGCACCCCGCCGCTAGCGGACCTCAATGAGCAGTTCTTC
CASTPPLADLNEQFF
>few|TRBJ2-7|TRBV6-5|.
TGTGCCAGCAGTTCAGATGTCTCGGCCTACGAGCAGTACTTC
CASSSDVSAYEQYF
>.|TRBJ2-1|TRBV19|TRBD2
TGTGCCAGTAGTATTACGGGAGGCTCCTACAATGAGCAGTTCTTC
CASSITGGSYNEQFF
>.|TRBJ1-1|TRBV5-1|.
TGCGCCAGCAGTTTTGGGCCCACCGGAGGCACTGAAGCTTTCTTT
CASSFGPTGGTEAFF
>.|TRBJ1-5|TRBV7-8|TRBD1
TGTGCCAGCAGCTTTTTCTTTTACAGGGGTCCCAATCAGCCCCAGCATTTT
CASSFFFYRGPNQPQHF
>few|TRBJ1-1|TRBV27|.
TGTGCCAGCAGTTTAACAGAGAACACTGAAGCTTTCTTT
CASSLTENTEAFF
>.|TRBJ2-3|TRBV27|.
TGTGCCAGCAGTTTATCGGGGGCGGTCCCGGGGTATTTT
CASSLSGAVPGYF
>.|TRBJ2-1|TRBV9|TRBD1
TGTGCCAGCAGCGTAGTTCGGACAGGGTATAATGAGCAGTTCTTC
CASSVVRTGYNEQFF
>.|TRBJ1-2|TRBV27|TRBD1
TGTGCCAGCAGTTTACGAGGGGGCGGCTACACCTTC
CASSLRGGGYTF
>.|TRBJ2-1|TRBV28|TRBD1
TGTGCCAGCAGTCCAGGGGGAAGTGAGCAGTTCTTC
CASSPGGSEQFF
>.|TRBJ2-5|TRBV13|.
TGTGCCAGCAGCTCCCGACAGGACTTTAACCAAGAGACCCAGTACTTC
CASSSRQDFNQETQYF
>.|TRBJ2-1|TRBV9|.
TGTGCCAGCAGCTCACATCTCGGGATCTCCTACAATGAGCAGTTCTTC
CASSSHLGISYNEQFF
>.|TRBJ1-5|TRBV6-6|TRBD1
TGTGCCAGCTCATGGACAGGTCGGCGTCAGCCCCAGCATTTT
CASSWTGRRQPQHF
>few|TRBJ2-7|TRBV7-9|TRBD2
TGTGCCAGCAGCTTTGAGCGGGGGGACTACTCCTACGAGCAGTACTTC
CASSFERGDYSYEQYF
>.|TRBJ2-1|TRBV7-9|TRBD2
TGTGCCAGCAGCTTAGAGGGCGGGAGATCCTACAATGAGCAGTTCTTC
CASSLEGGRSYNEQFF
>.|TRBJ1-2|TRBV6-6|TRBD1
TGTGCCAGCACCTTCTGGACAGGTTATGGCTACACCTTC
CASTFWTGYGYTF
>.|TRBJ2-3|TRBV7-6|TRBD2
TGTGCCAGCAGCGCAACTAGCGGGGGAGATACGCAGTATTTT
CASSATSGGDTQYF
>.|TRBJ2-2|TRBV5-6|.
TGTGCCAGCAGCTATGGGAGGCTAGAATATAGCGACACCGGGGAGCTGTTTTTT
CASSYGRLEYSDTGELFF
>.|TRBJ2-1|TRBV13|TRBD2
TGTGCCAGCAGCATCAGCGGGAGGGACATGTTGAATGAGCAGTTCTTC
CASSISGRDMLNEQFF
>.|TRBJ2-3|TRBV27|.
TGTGCCAGCAGATCCACCACGACAGCTACTAGCACAGATACGCAGTATTTT
CASRSTTTATSTDTQYF